The next 17 T cell receptor beta chains were all read from a single sample in a study of T cells after yellow fever vaccination. Each CDR3 protein is one row after TCRdb ran MiXCR on the 5' RACE reads. This table has some 300,000 distinct CDR3 sequences, roughly 8.6% appearing once. The specimen comprised PBMCs, sampled about 41 days after the first yellow fever vaccination. These receptors were obtained from a man younger than 30 who received the YFV17D yellow fever vaccine.

This clonotype was detected a few times. This chain links TRBV11-2 with TRBJ2-1; the D gene is possibly TRBD2 (7 bases). The CDR3 spans 17 residues. CDR1 SGHAT and CDR2 FQNNGV come from the germline V gene. Trimming stripped 2 bases from V and 2 bases from J, with 16 bases between. The CDR3 sequence: CASSLIRGRGPYNEQFF. The CDR3 nucleotides are TGTGCCAGCAGCTTAATTCGGGGGCGGGGGCCCTACAATGAGCAGTTCTTC.

This clonotype has just a few counts. The gene calls are TRBV19 and TRBJ2-1; D may be TRBD2 (6 bases). This CDR3 spans 13 amino acids. Trimming left V 7 bases short and J 3 bases short, with 10 bases between. The germline CDR1 and CDR2 sequences are LNHDA and SQIVND (reference sequence). The CDR3 spells CASKAGLYNEQFF. The CDR3 DNA sequence: TGTGCCAGTAAGGCGGGGCTCTACAATGAGCAGTTCTTC.

A few counts support this clonotype. This chain uses TRBV4-3 with TRBJ1-4, with a possible D match to TRBD1 (5 bases). CDR3 size: 15 residues. Trimming pared 1 base from V and 7 bases from J, leaving 13 bases between. Per germline, CDR1 LGHNA and CDR2 YSLEER. The CDR3 here is CASSQGGEIGEKLFF. The DNA of the CDR3 is TGCGCCAGCAGCCAAGGAGGGGAGATTGGTGAAAAACTGTTTTTT.

This rearrangement joins TRBV29-1 to TRBJ1-3; possibly TRBD1 for D (6 bases). Trimming took off 4 bases at V and 0 bases at J, with 10 bases between the two ends. This CDR3 contains 14 residues. Looked up from germline, CDR1 is SQVTM and CDR2 is ANQGSEA. Here the CDR3 reads CSVVRGNSGNTIYF. The CDR3 DNA is TGCAGCGTTGTTAGGGGGAACTCTGGAAACACCATATATTTT.

This clonotype showed up just a few times. The genes are TRBV9 and TRBJ2-5; 10 bases match TRBD2. The ends lost 0 bases at V and 8 bases at J; junction bases unmatched: 4. The CDR3 is 14 residues long. Germline CDR1 reads SGDLS; CDR2 reads YYNGEE. The CDR3 protein is CASSVEGTSDTQYF. The CDR3 DNA is TGTGCCAGCAGCGTAGAGGGGACTAGCGATACCCAGTACTTC.

This clonotype has more than one count but fewer than ten. The chain uses TRBV7-3 and TRBJ2-7; TRBD1 or TRBD2 may be the D gene (6 bases each). V dropped 5 bases and J dropped 2 bases, with 13 bases sitting between them. The CDR3 is made up of 14 amino acids. Per the germline V gene, CDR1 is SGHTA and CDR2 is FQGTGA. The CDR3 protein is CASSHGGLTYEQYV. CDR3 DNA: TGTGCCAGCAGCCACGGGGGCCTCACCTACGAGCAGTACGTC.

This clonotype was counted a few times. J is TRBJ2-5 and V is TRBV5-1; D call uncertain. The germline V gene has CDR1 SGHRS and CDR2 YFSETQ. The CDR3 has 13 residues. The V gene lost 2 bases and the J gene lost 1 base, with 6 bases spanning the gap. CDR3 residues: CASSFNSQETQYF. As DNA, the CDR3 is TGCGCCAGCAGCTTTAACAGCCAAGAGACCCAGTACTTC.

The chain is built from TRBV5-4 and TRBJ2-7; a possible D gene is TRBD1 (6 bases). Trimming removed 3 bases at V and 4 bases at J, with 14 bases between. Germline lookup yields CDR1 SGHNT and CDR2 YYREEE (reference sequence). The CDR3 runs 14 residues. Here the CDR3 reads CASSSPGEGYEQYF. In DNA form, the CDR3 reads TGTGCCAGCAGCTCCCCAGGGGAAGGATACGAGCAGTACTTC.

In this sample, this clonotype turned up many times. The V and J genes are TRBV5-1 and TRBJ1-1; D call uncertain. CDR3 length: 14 residues. The germline V gene has CDR1 SGHRS and CDR2 YFSETQ. The V gene lost 0 bases and the J gene lost 2 bases, with 8 bases spanning the gap. The CDR3 DNA sequence: TGCGCCAGCAGCTTGGCGATGGGTAACACTGAAGCTTTCTTT. It translates to CASSLAMGNTEAFF.

The V gene is TRBV4-2, the J gene TRBJ1-2; 10 nucleotides match TRBD1. Losses at the gene ends were 3 bases for V and 7 bases for J; bases not matched to a gene: 8. Germline values: CDR1 LGHNA, CDR2 YNFKEQ. The CDR3 has 15 residues. In DNA form, the CDR3 reads TGTGCCAGCAGCCAGGACGCCGGGACAGGGGTTGGCTACACCTTC. It translates to CASSQDAGTGVGYTF.

The chain links TRBV5-1 to TRBJ2-5; 7 bases fit TRBD2. The trim removed 0 bases at V and 5 bases at J, leaving 7 bases unmatched. The CDR3 extends over 15 amino acids. Germline CDR1 and CDR2: SGHRS and YFSETQ. The CDR3 sequence: CASSLATGTIETQYF. Here the CDR3 DNA reads TGCGCCAGCAGCTTGGCAACGGGGACTATTGAGACCCAGTACTTC.

The chain has TRBV20-1 and TRBJ1-2, with D unresolved. The V gene lost 6 bases and the J gene lost 8 bases, with 19 bases spanning the gap. The CDR3 extends over 13 amino acids. The germline V gene has CDR1 DFQATT and CDR2 SNEGSKA (reference sequence). The CDR3 DNA follows: TGCAGTGCCACCCTCGAAGCAACTCCGGGCTACACCTTC. Amino acid sequence: CSATLEATPGYTF.

J is TRBJ2-7 and V is TRBV5-7, with D possibly called TRBD1 or TRBD2 (5 bases each). TRBV5-7 is reported as an ORF; its role is uncertain. CDR3 length: 14 residues. V lost 4 bases and J lost 3, with 14 bases in between. The CDR3 nucleotides read TGTGCCAGCAGCCCGGGGCTAGACTTCTACGAGCAGTACTTC. As protein: CASSPGLDFYEQYF.

This clonotype was seen more than once but under ten times. The chain has TRBV7-9 and TRBJ2-7; D may match TRBD1 or TRBD2 (5 bases each). CDR1 is SEHNR and CDR2 is FQNEAQ in the germline V gene (reference sequence). The CDR3 contains 15 residues. Trimming left V 5 bases short and J 6 bases short, with 20 bases between. The CDR3 region has the DNA TGTGCCAGCAGCCCAGGGATGACGGGGCCTAGCGAGCAGTACGTC. Protein sequence: CASSPGMTGPSEQYV.

The chain joins TRBV20-1 to TRBJ2-5, with 12 bases fitting TRBD2. V shed 6 bases, J shed 7 bases, and the junction held 6 bases outside the gene matches. CDR1 and CDR2 (germline): DFQATT, SNEGSKA (reference sequence). The CDR3 contains 13 residues. This CDR3 reads CSATRTSGATQYF. The CDR3 coding sequence is TGCAGTGCCACCCGGACTAGCGGGGCGACCCAGTACTTC.

This clonotype has only a few counts. V gene TRBV5-1 combines with J gene TRBJ2-6; 8 nucleotides agree with TRBD1. Trimming at V came to 3 bases and at J to 1 base, leaving 9 bases not matched to a gene. CDR1 SGHRS and CDR2 YFSETQ come from the germline V gene. There are 18 residues in the CDR3. The CDR3 reads CASSYLGQGISGANVLTF. In DNA form, the CDR3 reads TGCGCCAGCAGCTATTTAGGACAGGGAATATCTGGGGCCAACGTCCTGACTTTC. Together with reference TRBV5-1 and TRBJ2-6, the CDR3 gives the full variable domain: KAGVTQTPRYLIKTRGQQVTLSCSPISGHRSVSWYQQTPGQGLQFLFEYFSETQRNKGNFPGRFSGRQFSNSRSEMNVSTLELGDSALYLCASSYLGQGISGANVLTFGAGSRLTVL.

This rearrangement joins TRBV7-3 to TRBJ2-5; 9 bases agree with TRBD2. This CDR3 comprises 16 residues. Germline-derived CDR1 and CDR2 are SGHTA and FQGTGA. After removal of 1 base from V and 3 bases from J, the junction contained 6 bases not matched to a gene. CDR3 DNA sequence: TGTGCCAGCAGCTTAAAAGGCGGGGGGGCCGAAGAGACCCAGTACTTC. This gives the protein CASSLKGGGAEETQYF.